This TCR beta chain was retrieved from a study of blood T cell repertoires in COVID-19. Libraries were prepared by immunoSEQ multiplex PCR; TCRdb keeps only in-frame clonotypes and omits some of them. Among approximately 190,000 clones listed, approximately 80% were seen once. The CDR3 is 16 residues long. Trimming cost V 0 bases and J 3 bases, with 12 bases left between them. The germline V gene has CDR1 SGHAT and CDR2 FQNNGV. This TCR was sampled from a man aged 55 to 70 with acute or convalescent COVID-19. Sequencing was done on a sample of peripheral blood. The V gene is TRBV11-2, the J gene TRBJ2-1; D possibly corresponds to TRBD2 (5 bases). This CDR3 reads CASSLDNWAGYNEQFF. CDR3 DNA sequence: TGTGCCAGCAGCTTAGATAATTGGGCGGGCTACAATGAGCAGTTCTTC.